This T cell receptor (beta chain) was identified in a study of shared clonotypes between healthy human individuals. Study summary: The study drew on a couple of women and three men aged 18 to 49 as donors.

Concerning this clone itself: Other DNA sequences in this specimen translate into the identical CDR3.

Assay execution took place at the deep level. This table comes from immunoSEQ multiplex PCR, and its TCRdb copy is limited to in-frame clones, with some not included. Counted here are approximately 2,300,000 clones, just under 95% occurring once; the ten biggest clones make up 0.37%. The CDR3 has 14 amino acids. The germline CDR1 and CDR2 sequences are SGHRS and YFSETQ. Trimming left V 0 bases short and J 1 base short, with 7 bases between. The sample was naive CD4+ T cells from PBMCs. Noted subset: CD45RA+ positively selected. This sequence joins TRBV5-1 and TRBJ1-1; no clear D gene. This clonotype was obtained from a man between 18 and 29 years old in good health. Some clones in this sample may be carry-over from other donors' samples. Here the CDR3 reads CASSLEVGNTEAFF. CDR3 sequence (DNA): TGCGCCAGCAGCTTGGAGGTAGGGAACACTGAAGCTTTCTTT.